The 32 T cell receptor beta chains listed next were all sequenced from one sample in a study of shared T cell receptors in the human thymus (dated by TCRdb to about 2021). The library was made by the immunoSEQ multiplex PCR assay. Imported from immuneACCESS, the table was reduced by TCRdb to in-frame sequences with V and J called. These copies leave out some clones; in studies compared against another copy, an unresolved V gene accounts for under half, and the cause of the remainder is not known. The sample table records fewer than 700,000 clones; approximately 90% of these occur just once. Approximately 0.01% of the sample is taken by the ten largest. This sample also belongs to another study, concerning human thymus T cells.

Source material: thymocytes. The receptors here all came from a boy less than two years old with a congenital heart defect. Donor details come from another sample of the same person, matched by shared clones.

The chain joins TRBV6-4 to TRBJ2-2; the D gene is possibly TRBD2 (5 bases). V lost 0 bases and J lost 0, with 14 bases in between. CDR1 MRHNA and CDR2 SNTAGT come from the germline V gene. There are 18 residues in the CDR3. The CDR3 loop is CASSDSIRASSNTGELFF. CDR3 DNA sequence: TGTGCCAGCAGTGACTCGATTCGGGCTAGCTCGAACACCGGGGAGCTGTTTTTT.

This clone is a singleton in its sample. The V gene is TRBV5-1, the J gene TRBJ2-5; 9 bases agree with TRBD2. CDR1 and CDR2 (germline): SGHRS, YFSETQ. The trim removed 3 bases at V and 5 bases at J, leaving 11 bases unmatched. The CDR3 contains 16 residues. The DNA of the CDR3 is TGCGCCAGCAGCTGGGGTAAGCGGGAGGATCAGGAGACCCAGTACTTC. Its translation is CASSWGKREDQETQYF.

V and J are TRBV27 and TRBJ2-3, with 7 bases aligning to TRBD2. Per the germline V gene, CDR1 is MNHEY and CDR2 is SMNVEV (reference sequence). J lost 2 bases, V lost 3 bases, and 14 bases had no gene match. This CDR3 spans 18 amino acids. Here the CDR3 DNA reads TGTGCCAGCAGTTTTCGTCAGCGGGGCACCCCTACCACAGATACGCAGTATTTT. This codes for CASSFRQRGTPTTDTQYF.

Of note for this clone: At the DNA level, this CDR3 is encoded by other sequences in the same sample as well. V is TRBV20-1 and J is TRBJ2-7; no clear D gene. Germline V gene data show CDR1 as DFQATT and CDR2 as SNEGSKA (reference sequence). Between the trimmed V and J ends, which lost 4 bases and 9 bases, there was a span of 4 bases. The CDR3 sequence is 8 residues long. This CDR3 is CSATRQYF. In DNA form, the CDR3 reads TGCAGTGCTACCAGGCAGTACTTC.

This clone was counted once. The chain recombines TRBV14 with TRBJ2-5; a possible D gene is TRBD2 (7 bases). The CDR3 contains 16 residues. Germline V lookup: CDR1 SGHDN, CDR2 FVKESK. Trimming removed 7 bases at V and 1 base at J, with 19 bases between. This CDR3 reads CASTCRRGGPQETQYF. CDR3 sequence (DNA): TGTGCCAGCACCTGCCGAAGGGGGGGACCCCAAGAGACCCAGTACTTC. Full variable domain (remainder filled in from reference TRBV14 and TRBJ2-5): EAGVTQFPSHSVIEKGQTVTLRCDPISGHDNLYWYRRVMGKEIKFLLHFVKESKQDESGMPNNRFLAERTGGTYSTLKVQPAELEDSGVYFCASTCRRGGPQETQYFGPGTRLLVL.

This clone was found once. The V call is TRBV7-9, the J call TRBJ1-4; a weak D match, TRBD1 (6 bases). Trimming removed 1 base from V and 0 bases from J, with 15 bases in between. The CDR3 loop spans 18 amino acids. CDR1 SEHNR and CDR2 FQNEAQ come from the germline V gene (reference sequence). Written as DNA, the CDR3 is TGTGCCAGCAGCTTAGAATCCCGGGACACTACAACTAATGAAAAACTGTTTTTT. It codes for CASSLESRDTTTNEKLFF.

The genes are TRBV9 and TRBJ2-1, with D unclear. This CDR3 has 17 residues. The germline CDR1 and CDR2 sequences are SGDLS and YYNGEE. Trimming took off 4 bases at V and 2 bases at J, with 19 bases between the two ends. CDR3 in DNA: TGTGCCAGCAGCCCTGCGGCGAGGCAGTTCCCCTACAATGAGCAGTTCTTC. This codes for CASSPAARQFPYNEQFF. Combining the CDR3 with reference TRBV9 and TRBJ2-1 gives the whole variable domain DSGVTQTPKHLITATGQRVTLRCSPRSGDLSVYWYQQSLDQGLQFLIQYYNGEERAKGNILERFSAQQFPDLHSELNLSSLELGDSALYFCASSPAARQFPYNEQFFGPGTRLTVL.

This chain connects TRBV6-6 to TRBJ2-7; 12 nucleotides agree with TRBD2. The CDR3 loop spans 15 amino acids. CDR1 MNHNY and CDR2 SVGAGI come from the germline V gene (reference sequence). Losses at the gene ends were 7 bases for V and 2 bases for J; bases not matched to a gene: 6. For the CDR3, the DNA is TGTGCCAGCACCACCGGACTAGCGGGAACCTACGAGCAGTACTTC. Translation: CASTTGLAGTYEQYF.

This chain uses TRBV19 with TRBJ2-7; perhaps TRBD2 as D (6 bases). The germline CDR1 and CDR2 sequences are LNHDA and SQIVND (reference sequence). The CDR3 sequence is 13 residues long. V was shortened by 4 bases and J by 5 bases, with 12 bases between the two germline ends. CDR3 sequence (DNA): TGTGCCAGTAGTAATAGCGGAACCCACGAGCAGTACTTC. Its translation is CASSNSGTHEQYF.

V is TRBV10-1 and J is TRBJ1-1; 7 nucleotides line up with TRBD1. The CDR3 contains 13 residues. Looked up from germline, CDR1 is WNHNN and CDR2 is SYGVQD (reference sequence). The J segment lost 0 bases and the V segment lost 6 bases, leaving 1 base of the junction unmatched. The CDR3 loop reads CASSDRVNTEAFF. CDR3 coding DNA: TGCGCCAGCAGCGACAGGGTGAACACTGAAGCTTTCTTT.

The rearrangement joins TRBV29-1 to TRBJ2-1, with TRBD1 matching over 7 bases. V gave up 0 bases and J gave up 11 bases; unmatched junction bases: 7. The CDR3 has 13 residues. Germline V CDR1 and CDR2: SQVTM, ANQGSEA. CDR3 protein: CSVEDREGAQQFF. The CDR3 region has the DNA TGCAGCGTTGAAGATCGAGAGGGGGCGCAGCAGTTCTTC.

The chain couples TRBV5-1 to TRBJ2-3; 9 bases map to TRBD1. Losses at the gene ends were 4 bases for V and 4 bases for J; bases not matched to a gene: 4. Germline V gives CDR1 SGHRS, CDR2 YFSETQ. The CDR3 extends over 14 amino acids. CDR3 residues: CASSLGQGSDTQYF. The CDR3 DNA reads TGCGCCAGCAGCCTAGGACAGGGGTCAGATACGCAGTATTTT. Using reference TRBV5-1 and TRBJ2-3 for the parts outside the CDR3, the full variable domain is KAGVTQTPRYLIKTRGQQVTLSCSPISGHRSVSWYQQTPGQGLQFLFEYFSETQRNKGNFPGRFSGRQFSNSRSEMNVSTLELGDSALYLCASSLGQGSDTQYFGPGTRLTVL.

The chain has TRBV15 and TRBJ2-3; 14 nucleotides agree with TRBD2. Trimming took 2 bases from V and 1 from J; bases not matched to a gene: 2. From germline, CDR1 is LNHNV and CDR2 YYDKDF (reference sequence). The CDR3 has 17 residues. In DNA, the CDR3 is TGTGCCACCAGCAGAACGGGACTAGCGGGAGGCACAGATACGCAGTATTTT. This sequence encodes CATSRTGLAGGTDTQYF. Based on the CDR3 plus reference TRBV15 and TRBJ2-3, the full variable domain is DAMVIQNPRYQVTQFGKPVTLSCSQTLNHNVMYWYQQKSSQAPKLLFHYYDKDFNNEADTPDNFQSRRPNTSFCFLDIRSPGLGDTAMYLCATSRTGLAGGTDTQYFGPGTRLTVL.

The chain is built from TRBV28 and TRBJ2-1, with a tentative D call TRBD2 (5 bases). Germline V lookup: CDR1 MDHEN, CDR2 SYDVKM. This CDR3 region has 13 residues. Trimming shortened V by 3 bases and J by 7 bases, and 10 bases separated the two germline ends. The chain's CDR3 is CASSFSTSNEQFF. The CDR3 coding sequence is TGTGCCAGCAGTTTTTCCACTAGTAATGAGCAGTTCTTC.

V gene TRBV7-9 combines with J gene TRBJ1-2; 12 nucleotides align to TRBD1. CDR1 is SEHNR, CDR2 FQNEAQ, per germline (reference sequence). The J segment lost 4 bases and the V segment lost 8 bases, leaving 5 bases of the junction unmatched. The CDR3 is 14 amino acids. The CDR3 bases are TGTGCCAGCGGGCCGGGACAGGGGGCCTATGGCTACACCTTC. Amino acids: CASGPGQGAYGYTF.

The chain has TRBV2 and TRBJ1-1, with TRBD1 matching over 7 bases. The trim removed 6 bases at V and 1 base at J, leaving 5 bases unmatched. Germline CDR1 SNHLY, CDR2 FYNNEI. The CDR3 sequence is 14 residues long. The CDR3 DNA reads as TGTGCCAGCAGACAGGGGCAGGGGAACACTGAAGCTTTCTTT. Amino acids: CASRQGQGNTEAFF.

The chain joins TRBV5-1 to TRBJ2-1, with 11 bases that match TRBD2. With 7 bases clipped from V and 5 bases from J, the junction kept 5 bases outside the gene matches. Looked up from germline, CDR1 is SGHRS and CDR2 is YFSETQ. The CDR3 spans 14 residues. The DNA for the CDR3 is TGCGCCAGCCTGCCGGGACTAGCGGACAATGAGCAGTTCTTC. It yields the protein CASLPGLADNEQFF.

The gene calls are TRBV10-2 and TRBJ2-1; weak D call: TRBD2 (6 bases). The CDR3 consists of 14 residues. Germline CDR1 WSHSY, CDR2 SAAADI. Trimming pared 3 bases from V and 7 bases from J, leaving 13 bases between. The DNA for the CDR3 is TGCGCCAGCAGTGAAGGGTTAGCGGTGAATGAGCAGTTCTTC. It translates to CASSEGLAVNEQFF.

The chain uses TRBV6-5 and TRBJ2-3, with D maybe TRBD2 (7 bases). The CDR3 is 15 amino acids. The germline V gene has CDR1 MNHEY and CDR2 SVGAGI. Trimming removed 8 bases at V and 1 base at J, with 16 bases between. CDR3 sequence (DNA): TGTGCCAGCCCGGGAGAGGGGGGGGGCACAGATACGCAGTATTTT. Protein: CASPGEGGGTDTQYF.

This clone occurred a few times. The rearrangement joins TRBV5-8 to TRBJ2-7; 7 bases line up with TRBD1. V dropped 4 bases and J dropped 7; count of bases not matched to a gene: 17. The CDR3 sequence is 16 residues long. Germline assignment: CDR1 SGHTS and CDR2 YDEGEE. As DNA, the CDR3 is TGTGCCAGCAGCCCCCCCAAGGGGGCTATGGGGAGAGAGCAGTACTTC. It translates to CASSPPKGAMGREQYF.

The chain recombines TRBV29-1 with TRBJ2-4; 15 nucleotides line up with TRBD2. Trimming cost V 6 bases and J 4 bases; bases outside gene matches: 7. This CDR3 region has 16 residues. Germline V CDR1 and CDR2: SQVTM, ANQGSEA. The CDR3 bases are TGCAGCGTGGAACCGGGACTAGCGGGAGGAAAAAACATTCAGTACTTC. As protein: CSVEPGLAGGKNIQYF.

The chain recombines TRBV29-1 with TRBJ2-3; D gene unclear. The CDR3 is 15 residues long. Between the trimmed V and J ends, which lost 5 bases and 1 base, there was a span of 16 bases. Germline assignment: CDR1 SQVTM and CDR2 ANQGSEA. CDR3 amino acids: CSVFRVPIRTDTQYF. The CDR3 DNA reads TGCAGCGTTTTCCGGGTCCCCATTCGCACAGATACGCAGTATTTT.

V and J are TRBV4-1 and TRBJ2-6, with D possibly TRBD1 on 6 matching bases. The CDR3 length is 15 residues. Trimming removed 4 bases from V and 2 bases from J, with 9 bases in between. The germline gives CDR1 MGHRA, CDR2 YSYEKL. CDR3 bases: TGCGCCAGCAGCCCCCGACAGGCTGGGGCCAACGTCCTGACTTTC. Its protein product is CASSPRQAGANVLTF.

The chain employs TRBV5-1 and TRBJ1-1; 9 bases map to TRBD1. The germline CDR1 and CDR2 sequences are SGHRS and YFSETQ. The CDR3 consists of 16 residues. V lost 3 bases and J lost 0; bases outside the gene matches: 6. CDR3: CASSWRTGAVNTEAFF. CDR3 nucleotide sequence: TGCGCCAGCAGCTGGCGGACAGGGGCAGTGAACACTGAAGCTTTCTTT.

V gene TRBV4-1 combines with J gene TRBJ2-5, with D possibly TRBD1 on 6 matching bases. Germline V CDR1 and CDR2: MGHRA, YSYEKL. The germline V and J ends were trimmed by 1 base and 1 base, with 7 bases remaining between them. CDR3 length equals 14 residues. CDR3 loop: CASSQGTAQETQYF. Here the CDR3 DNA reads TGCGCCAGCAGCCAAGGGACAGCCCAAGAGACCCAGTACTTC.

The J gene is TRBJ1-1, the V gene TRBV19, with a tentative D call TRBD1 (5 bases). Trimming took off 9 bases at V and 7 bases at J, with 12 bases between the two ends. Germline CDR1 is LNHDA and CDR2 is SQIVND (reference sequence). The CDR3 contains 11 residues. CDR3 in DNA: TGTGCCAGCACGACCGGGGGTGAAGCTTTCTTT. It yields the protein CASTTGGEAFF.

The chain is built from TRBV4-3 and TRBJ2-5, with 12 bases lining up with TRBD2. CDR3 size: 15 residues. With 3 bases clipped from V and 5 bases from J, the junction kept 4 bases outside the gene matches. From germline, CDR1 is LGHNA and CDR2 YSLEER. The chain's CDR3 is CASSQSSGREETQYF. CDR3 DNA sequence: TGCGCCAGCAGCCAGTCTAGCGGGAGGGAGGAGACCCAGTACTTC.

The genes are TRBV5-5 and TRBJ1-1, with unresolved D. Trimming cost V 4 bases and J 2 bases, with 12 bases left between them. The CDR3 covers 14 residues. CDR1 is SGHKS, CDR2 YYEKEE, per germline (reference sequence). The CDR3 region has the DNA TGTGCCAGCAGCCGACGGCGGTCTAACACTGAAGCTTTCTTT. Translated: CASSRRRSNTEAFF. The full variable domain, its missing parts supplied by reference TRBV5-5 and TRBJ1-1, is DAGVTQSPTHLIKTRGQQVTLRCSPISGHKSVSWYQQVLGQGPQFIFQYYEKEERGRGNFPDRFSARQFPNYSSELNVNALLLGDSALYLCASSRRRSNTEAFFGQGTRLTVV.

As DNA, the CDR3 is TGTGCCAGCAGCCCCGGACTAGCGGGCTACAATGAGCAGTTCTTC. This gives the protein CASSPGLAGYNEQFF. The chain links TRBV7-3 to TRBJ2-1, with TRBD2 matching 11 bases. Germline assignment: CDR1 SGHTA and CDR2 FQGTGA. V shed 5 bases and J 3 bases; nucleotides not matched to a gene: 3. There are 15 residues in the CDR3.

This clone has just one count. The DNA for the CDR3 is TGTGCCAGCAGTACCCGAAATAGCGGGAGGAGGGACTACGAGCAGTACTTC. This gives the protein CASSTRNSGRRDYEQYF. The chain couples TRBV2 to TRBJ2-7; 10 positions agree with TRBD2. The CDR3 sequence is 17 residues long. V shed 5 bases and J 3 bases; nucleotides not matched to a gene: 13. The germline V gene has CDR1 SNHLY and CDR2 FYNNEI.

The rearrangement links TRBV27 to TRBJ1-2; the match to TRBD1 covers 7 bases. Germline V gene lookup returns CDR1 MNHEY and CDR2 SMNVEV (reference sequence). Trimming removed 5 bases from V and 0 bases from J; junction bases left unmatched: 9. The CDR3 spans 16 residues. CDR3 amino acids: CASSGTGTVPNYGYTF. Here the CDR3 DNA reads TGTGCCAGCAGTGGAACCGGGACAGTACCTAACTATGGCTACACCTTC.

There are a few counts of this clone. This sequence joins TRBV28 and TRBJ1-3; possibly TRBD1 for D (5 bases). The CDR3 length is 15 residues. V was cut by 4 bases and J by 3 bases, with 13 bases left in between. CDR1 is MDHEN, CDR2 SYDVKM, per germline. The CDR3 protein is CASSSYRSGGNTIYF. CDR3 DNA sequence: TGTGCCAGCAGTTCATACAGGAGTGGTGGAAACACCATATATTTT. The variable domain in full, completed from reference TRBV28 and TRBJ1-3, reads DVKVTQSSRYLVKRTGEKVFLECVQDMDHENMFWYRQDPGLGLRLIYFSYDVKMKEKGDIPEGYSVSREKKERFSLILESASTNQTSMYLCASSSYRSGGNTIYFGEGSWLTVV.